Presented here are 19 T cell receptor beta chains from one specimen sequenced in a study of blood T cell repertoires in COVID-19. The assay was immunoSEQ multiplex PCR, and TCRdb's table has in-frame clones only and misses some. The table shows about 280,000 clones, with nearly 90% occurring only once. The sequencing input was PBMCs or T cells enriched from blood (not recorded which). The receptors shown here come from a woman aged 18 to 35 with acute COVID-19.

J is TRBJ2-2 and V is TRBV12-3 or TRBV12-4, with no clear D. The CDR3 runs 13 residues. V was clipped by 6 bases and J by 7 bases, with 12 bases between them. The CDR3 is CASRYPWSGELFF. In nucleotides, the CDR3 is TGTGCCAGCAGATATCCATGGAGCGGGGAGCTGTTTTTT.

The V call is TRBV6-5, the J call TRBJ2-1; 10 bases align to TRBD1. The CDR3 runs to 15 residues. V trimming: 5 bases; J trimming: 3 bases; junction bases outside the gene matches: 4. CDR1 and CDR2 (germline): MNHEY, SVGAGI. CDR3 in DNA: TGTGCCAGCAGTCGAGACAGGGGGCTCTACAATGAGCAGTTCTTC. Its protein is CASSRDRGLYNEQFF.

V is TRBV11-2 and J is TRBJ2-2; tentatively, D is TRBD1 (5 bases). This CDR3 region has 14 residues. Germline lookup yields CDR1 SGHAT and CDR2 FQNNGV. V was clipped by 4 bases and J by 6 bases, with 12 bases between them. The CDR3 here is CASSSNQGSGELFF. The CDR3 DNA follows: TGTGCCAGCAGCTCGAACCAGGGTTCCGGGGAGCTGTTTTTT.

This rearrangement joins TRBV28 to TRBJ1-1; D is uncertain. Trimming cost V 2 bases and J 1 base, with 8 bases left between them. The CDR3 totals 14 residues. CDR1 and CDR2 from the germline V gene are MDHEN and SYDVKM. CDR3 sequence (DNA): TGTGCCAGCAGTTTAGAGGGCAAGAACACTGAAGCTTTCTTT. Translated: CASSLEGKNTEAFF.

The genes are TRBV4-3 and TRBJ2-2; 9 nucleotides line up with TRBD1. CDR1 is LGHNA, CDR2 YSLEER, per germline. Trimming removed 1 base from V and 3 bases from J; junction bases left unmatched: 9. The CDR3 totals 18 residues. CDR3 residues: CASSQAPPRTGDTGELFF. The CDR3 bases are TGCGCCAGCAGCCAAGCCCCCCCCCGGACAGGGGACACCGGGGAGCTGTTTTTT.

The rearrangement links TRBV24-1 to TRBJ2-1, with a weak D call TRBD1 (6 bases). Trimming pared 3 bases from V and 2 bases from J, leaving 13 bases between. Germline V gives CDR1 KGHDR, CDR2 SFDVKD. This CDR3 has 16 amino acids. CDR3 in DNA: TGTGCCACCAGTGATCCGGGGACATCGGCCTACAATGAGCAGTTCTTC. This translates into CATSDPGTSAYNEQFF.

About this clone itself: The junction differs from germline at one of its ends, possibly a read error. This chain links TRBV19 with TRBJ2-5; tentatively, D is TRBD1 (5 bases). Per germline, CDR1 LNHDA and CDR2 SQIVND (reference sequence). The CDR3 runs to 15 residues. The CDR3 loop reads CASSDSGKPQGTQYF. The CDR3 DNA sequence: TGTGCCAGTAGCGACTCAGGGAAACCCCAAGGGACCCAGTACTTC.

This chain links TRBV19 with TRBJ2-7, with 9 bases fitting TRBD2. This CDR3 has 15 amino acids. The germline CDR1 and CDR2 sequences are LNHDA and SQIVND (reference sequence). V trimming: 7 bases; J trimming: 4 bases; junction bases outside the gene matches: 11. In DNA, the CDR3 is TGTGCCAGTAATCGGGGGACTAGCTTCGGATACGAGCAGTACTTC. Translating it yields CASNRGTSFGYEQYF.

The chain couples TRBV19 to TRBJ1-1; D remains ambiguous. Between the trimmed V and J ends, which lost 0 bases and 4 bases, there was a span of 6 bases. The CDR3 length is 13 residues. The germline CDR1 and CDR2 sequences are LNHDA and SQIVND (reference sequence). The CDR3 reads CASSIDGGTEAFF. The CDR3 DNA sequence: TGTGCCAGTAGTATAGATGGCGGCACTGAAGCTTTCTTT.

The gene calls are TRBV18 and TRBJ1-2; 11 bases match TRBD1. V shed 6 bases, J shed 3 bases, and the junction held 3 bases outside the gene matches. The CDR3 sequence is 14 residues long. From germline, CDR1 is KGHSH and CDR2 LQKENI. The CDR3 coding sequence is TGTGCCAGCTCGTCGGGACAGGGGGACTATGGCTACACCTTC. Translating it yields CASSSGQGDYGYTF.

This chain links TRBV11-3 with TRBJ2-1, with D tentatively TRBD1 (5 bases). Trimming took off 5 bases at V and 6 bases at J, with 11 bases between the two ends. This CDR3 has 13 amino acids. CDR1 is SGHNT and CDR2 is YENEEA in the germline V gene. The CDR3 DNA reads as TGTGCCAGCAGCAAACGACAGATCAATGAGCAGTTCTTC. Amino acids: CASSKRQINEQFF.

The V call is TRBV7-2, the J call TRBJ1-6; TRBD1 might be the D (6 bases). CDR3 length equals 15 residues. The germline V gene has CDR1 SGHTA and CDR2 FQGNSA. V was cut by 1 base and J by 4 bases, with 8 bases left in between. The CDR3, as DNA: TGTGCCAGCAGCTTAGTCCAGGGGTATAATTCACCCCTCCACTTT. It specifies CASSLVQGYNSPLHF.

A word on this clone: This CDR3 is also generated by other DNA sequences in the sample. The rearrangement joins TRBV7-2 to TRBJ2-7, with 9 bases matching TRBD1. V dropped 3 bases and J dropped 3; count of bases not matched to a gene: 3. Germline lookup yields CDR1 SGHTA and CDR2 FQGNSA. This CDR3 has 14 residues. CDR3 nucleotides: TGTGCCAGCAGCTTTGGGACAGGGAGCTACGAGCAGTACTTC. Translated: CASSFGTGSYEQYF. The variable domain in full, completed from reference TRBV7-2 and TRBJ2-7, reads GAGVSQSPSNKVTEKGKDVELRCDPISGHTALYWYRQSLGQGLEFLIYFQGNSAPDKSGLPSDRFSAERTGGSVSTLTIQRTQQEDSAVYLCASSFGTGSYEQYFGPGTRLTVT.

The rearrangement joins TRBV30 to TRBJ1-5; 8 positions match TRBD1. CDR1 and CDR2 from the germline V gene are GTSNPN and SVGIG (reference sequence). V was clipped by 2 bases and J by 5 bases; unmatched bases: 2. The CDR3 is made up of 13 amino acids. The CDR3 protein is CAWSSQGDQPQHF. The CDR3 DNA sequence: TGTGCCTGGAGTTCACAGGGGGATCAGCCCCAGCATTTT.

About this clone itself: This same CDR3 is encoded by further DNA sequences in the sample. The chain carries TRBV14 and TRBJ1-2; perhaps TRBD1 as D (5 bases). Trimming stripped 4 bases from V and 4 bases from J, with 10 bases between. Germline CDR1 and CDR2: SGHDN and FVKESK. There are 13 residues in the CDR3. In DNA, the CDR3 is TGTGCCAGCAGCCCACAGGATCGCTATGGCTACACCTTC. Amino acids: CASSPQDRYGYTF.

This chain links TRBV12-3 or TRBV12-4 with TRBJ1-2; tentatively, D is TRBD1 (5 bases). The V end lost 4 bases, the J end lost 5 bases, and 11 bases lay between the germline ends. The CDR3 runs 13 residues. Written as DNA, the CDR3 is TGTGCCAGCAGTTATCCCCGGGGGTATGGCTACACCTTC. This sequence encodes CASSYPRGYGYTF.

This CDR3 is CATSDTVSAETQYF. In DNA form, the CDR3 reads TGTGCCACCAGTGATACAGTGTCGGCGGAGACCCAGTACTTC. This chain links TRBV24-1 with TRBJ2-5; no reliable D call. The CDR3 totals 14 residues. The V gene lost 3 bases and the J gene lost 5 bases, with 12 bases spanning the gap. CDR1 is KGHDR and CDR2 is SFDVKD in the germline V gene.

The chain is built from TRBV11-2 and TRBJ2-1; the match to TRBD2 covers 10 bases. Germline V gene sequence: CDR1 SGHAT, CDR2 FQNNGV. The CDR3 totals 18 residues. V shed 1 base, J shed 7 bases, and the junction held 13 bases outside the gene matches. Here the CDR3 reads CASSLGYSGGPLGNEQFF. The CDR3 bases are TGTGCCAGCAGCTTAGGCTATAGCGGGGGGCCCCTAGGTAATGAGCAGTTCTTC. The entire variable domain, with the rest obtained from reference TRBV11-2 and TRBJ2-1, is as follows: EAGVAQSPRYKIIEKRQSVAFWCNPISGHATLYWYQQILGQGPKLLIQFQNNGVVDDSQLPKDRFSAERLKGVDSTLKIQPAKLEDSAVYLCASSLGYSGGPLGNEQFFGPGTRLTVL.

The chain combines TRBV28 with TRBJ2-7, with 9 bases matching TRBD1. From germline, CDR1 is MDHEN and CDR2 SYDVKM. This CDR3 is 17 amino acids long. The junction had 17 bases not matched to a gene; V was cut back by 4 bases and J by 7 bases. DNA for the CDR3: TGTGCCAGCAGTTCCACCTCCACTCGGGACAGGGTAAGGGAGCAGTACTTC. Its protein product is CASSSTSTRDRVREQYF. Full variable domain (missing parts from reference TRBV28 and TRBJ2-7): DVKVTQSSRYLVKRTGEKVFLECVQDMDHENMFWYRQDPGLGLRLIYFSYDVKMKEKGDIPEGYSVSREKKERFSLILESASTNQTSMYLCASSSTSTRDRVREQYFGPGTRLTVT.